The 21 T cell receptor beta chains in this list originate from one sample, sequenced in a study of shared clonotypes between healthy human individuals. TCRdb's table, derived via immunoSEQ multiplex PCR, lists solely in-frame clones and lacks some. The table shows about 730,000 clones, with roughly 72% occurring only once. Sequenced sample: memory CD4+ T cells sorted from blood. Documented subset: CD45RA-negative fraction. The receptors stem from a woman aged 25 to 39 in good health.

The chain carries TRBV7-2 and TRBJ1-2; D is uncertain. CDR3 length equals 15 residues. The germline V gene encodes CDR1 SGHTA and CDR2 FQGNSA. With 4 bases removed from V and 2 bases from J, the gap between germline ends came to 14 bases. The CDR3 DNA is TGTGCCAGCAGCTCCCAAGCAGGATCAAACTATGGCTACACCTTC. It translates to CASSSQAGSNYGYTF.

V gene TRBV7-9 combines with J gene TRBJ2-1; 7 nucleotides line up with TRBD2. J lost 9 bases, V lost 5 bases, and 22 bases had no gene match. This CDR3 is 18 amino acids long. The germline CDR1 and CDR2 sequences are SEHNR and FQNEAQ (reference sequence). CDR3 loop: CASSPREGGSLRSGEQFF. The DNA of the CDR3 is TGTGCCAGCAGCCCCCGTGAGGGCGGGAGTCTTAGAAGCGGTGAGCAGTTCTTC.

As concerns this clone: Germline is not matched at one junction end, which may reflect a read error. CDR3 bases: TGTGCCAGCAGCTTGACTAGCGGGAACTTCGAGACCCAGTACTTC. Its translation is CASSLTSGNFETQYF. The chain links TRBV4-1 to TRBJ2-5, with 11 bases lining up with TRBD2. Germline CDR1 and CDR2: MGHRA and YSYEKL. The CDR3 sequence is 15 residues long.

The CDR3 loop is CASSLQGGTADTQYF. The CDR3, as DNA: TGTGCCAGCAGCCTACAGGGGGGAACGGCAGATACGCAGTATTTT. The chain recombines TRBV6-5 with TRBJ2-3; 8 bases agree with TRBD1. The V and J ends lost 6 bases and 4 bases, in that order; junction bases with no gene match: 9. This CDR3 is 15 amino acids long. Germline assignment: CDR1 MNHEY and CDR2 SVGAGI.

The chain carries TRBV19 and TRBJ1-3; D not certain. CDR1 and CDR2 (germline): LNHDA, SQIVND (reference sequence). Trimming shortened V by 5 bases and J by 0 bases, and 8 bases separated the two germline ends. The CDR3 has 14 residues. CDR3 loop: CASSEESSGNTIYF. The CDR3 DNA reads TGTGCCAGTAGTGAGGAAAGCTCTGGAAACACCATATATTTT.

V usage is TRBV19 and J usage is TRBJ1-4, with D hard to call. The CDR3 runs 15 residues. Germline V lookup: CDR1 LNHDA, CDR2 SQIVND (reference sequence). V lost 7 bases to trimming and J lost 4 bases, with 16 bases between them. CDR3 residues: CASKGGRTINEKLFF. The CDR3 bases are TGTGCCAGTAAGGGAGGACGGACCATTAATGAAAAACTGTTTTTT.

The chain uses TRBV30 and TRBJ2-1; 16 nucleotides align to TRBD2. The CDR3 contains 16 residues. With 1 base clipped from V and 9 bases from J, the junction kept 6 bases outside the gene matches. The germline V gene encodes CDR1 GTSNPN and CDR2 SVGIG (reference sequence). CDR3 DNA: TGTGCCTGGAGTGCCGGGACTAGCGGGAGGGCCGGTGAGCAGTTCTTC. It codes for CAWSAGTSGRAGEQFF.

This clone was seen a handful of times. The rearrangement joins TRBV28 to TRBJ2-7; D is uncertain. Trimming shortened V by 3 bases and J by 4 bases, and 10 bases separated the two germline ends. Germline V CDR1 and CDR2: MDHEN, SYDVKM. The CDR3 totals 13 residues. The CDR3 DNA reads as TGTGCCAGCAGTTTTCAAACTTCATACGAGCAGTACTTC. Translating gives CASSFQTSYEQYF.

V gene TRBV19 combines with J gene TRBJ2-1, with D unresolved. The CDR3 is 15 residues long. The germline V gene encodes CDR1 LNHDA and CDR2 SQIVND (reference sequence). V was pared by 3 bases and J by 4 bases, with 13 bases between. CDR3 DNA sequence: TGTGCCAGTAGTATTGGGAACGCAGGATACAATGAGCAGTTCTTC. Its protein product is CASSIGNAGYNEQFF.

The rearrangement joins TRBV2 to TRBJ1-5; tentative D call: TRBD1 (5 bases). Deletions cut 6 bases from V and 5 bases from J, with 17 bases between. The V gene's germline CDR1 is SNHLY and CDR2 FYNNEI. The CDR3 consists of 15 residues. CDR3 coding DNA: TGTGCCAGCAGATACGGGGCCATAGACTATCAGCCCCAGCATTTT. Its translation is CASRYGAIDYQPQHF.

This rearrangement joins TRBV23-1 to TRBJ2-7; D uncertain. TRBV23-1 is an open reading frame, and its role is uncertain. The V end was cut by 8 bases, the J end by 4 bases, with 0 bases between. The CDR3 extends over 8 amino acids. The CDR3, as DNA: TGCGCCAGCTACGAGCAGTACTTC. It is translated as CASYEQYF.

This clone appeared once. The chain links TRBV6-5 to TRBJ1-1, with D unclear. Trimming took 5 bases from V and 5 from J, leaving 15 bases between them. The CDR3 loop spans 14 amino acids. The germline CDR1 and CDR2 sequences are MNHEY and SVGAGI. The CDR3 nucleotides are TGTGCCAGCAGTACCCCCTCCAGATTTACTGAAGCTTTCTTT. As protein: CASSTPSRFTEAFF.

This clone was recorded a few times. The gene calls are TRBV29-1 and TRBJ1-4; D is unresolved. Germline V CDR1 and CDR2: SQVTM, ANQGSEA. Trimming took 3 bases from V and 10 from J, leaving 9 bases between them. The CDR3 spans 11 residues. DNA for the CDR3: TGCAGCGTTGACCGGGCAGGAAAACTGTTTTTT. This codes for CSVDRAGKLFF. The full variable domain, completed using reference TRBV29-1 and TRBJ1-4, is SAVISQKPSRDICQRGTSLTIQCQVDSQVTMMFWYRQQPGQSLTLIATANQGSEATYESGFVIDKFPISRPNLTFSTLTVSNMSPEDSSIYLCSVDRAGKLFFGSGTQLSVL.

This chain uses TRBV10-2 with TRBJ1-2; D remains ambiguous. Germline V lookup: CDR1 WSHSY, CDR2 SAAADI. V lost 2 bases to trimming and J lost 8 bases, with 18 bases between them. The CDR3 is made up of 15 amino acids. DNA for the CDR3: TGCGCCAGCAGTGAGCATCCCACAAGCCTATGGGGCTACACCTTC. It is translated as CASSEHPTSLWGYTF.

The genes are TRBV29-1 and TRBJ2-5, with TRBD2 matching over 8 bases. The V gene's germline CDR1 is SQVTM and CDR2 ANQGSEA. The CDR3 is made up of 14 amino acids. The J segment lost 0 bases and the V segment lost 3 bases, leaving 3 bases of the junction unmatched. The DNA of the CDR3 is TGCAGCGTTGAGATAGCGGGGCACCAAGAGACCCAGTACTTC. Its translation: CSVEIAGHQETQYF.

The chain combines TRBV5-1 with TRBJ2-3; unclear D gene. V lost 7 bases and J lost 0, with 9 bases in between. Germline CDR1 SGHRS, CDR2 YFSETQ. The CDR3 has 13 amino acids. CDR3 sequence (DNA): TGCGCCAGCGTGGAGCATAGCACAGATACGCAGTATTTT. This encodes CASVEHSTDTQYF.

This chain links TRBV29-1 with TRBJ2-1, with D uncertain. CDR3 length: 15 residues. V was pared by 2 bases and J by 2 bases, with 13 bases between. CDR1 is SQVTM, CDR2 ANQGSEA, per germline. CDR3 region: CSVEKLPSTYNEQFF. The CDR3 DNA follows: TGCAGCGTTGAAAAACTCCCAAGTACCTACAATGAGCAGTTCTTC.

This clone was detected only a few times. The same CDR3 arises from other DNA sequences in this sample as well. The chain joins TRBV5-1 to TRBJ2-1, with 8 bases fitting TRBD2. V was pared by 2 bases and J by 1 base, with 2 bases of the junction left unmatched. Germline V gene data show CDR1 as SGHRS and CDR2 as YFSETQ. The CDR3 spans 15 residues. The CDR3 is CASSLASGSYNEQFF. In DNA, the CDR3 is TGCGCCAGCAGCTTAGCTAGCGGGTCCTACAATGAGCAGTTCTTC.

This clone came up a few times. Other nucleotide sequences from this sample produce the same CDR3. The rearrangement uses TRBV29-1 and TRBJ1-1; D is uncertain. The CDR3 has 10 amino acids. Trimming took off 4 bases at V and 3 bases at J, with 3 bases between the two ends. Germline CDR1 is SQVTM and CDR2 is ANQGSEA. CDR3 amino acids: CSVGDTEAFF. CDR3 nucleotide sequence: TGCAGCGTTGGGGACACTGAAGCTTTCTTT.

This clone was observed a few times. The chain is built from TRBV7-7 and TRBJ2-2, with D unclear. V was cut by 1 base and J by 3 bases, with 9 bases left in between. The CDR3 totals 15 residues. CDR1 and CDR2 (germline): SSHAT, FNYEAQ (reference sequence). The CDR3, as DNA: TGTGCCAGCAGCTTAGGATTGGGGTACACCGGGGAGCTGTTTTTT. Translating gives CASSLGLGYTGELFF.

The chain has TRBV28 and TRBJ2-7; 13 bases align to TRBD2. The V gene end was trimmed by 5 bases and the J gene end by 2 bases; junction bases not matched to a gene: 9. Germline assignment: CDR1 MDHEN and CDR2 SYDVKM. The CDR3 is 17 residues long. The CDR3 loop reads CASSPPGLAGSTYEQYF. The CDR3 DNA reads as TGTGCCAGCAGTCCTCCGGGACTAGCGGGATCGACCTACGAGCAGTACTTC. The variable domain in full, with the rest retrieved from reference TRBV28 and TRBJ2-7, is DVKVTQSSRYLVKRTGEKVFLECVQDMDHENMFWYRQDPGLGLRLIYFSYDVKMKEKGDIPEGYSVSREKKERFSLILESASTNQTSMYLCASSPPGLAGSTYEQYFGPGTRLTVT.